The 20 T cell receptor beta chains listed next were all sequenced from one sample in a study of CD8+ T cells in alopecia areata. Sample treatment: oral pan-JAK inhibitor, 5-10 mg twice daily. Following extraction, RNA underwent reverse transcription to cDNA, which served as the sequencing template. Repertoires were generated with immunoSEQ multiplex PCR, while TCRdb's copy carries only in-frame clones and drops some. The table lists 190,000 or so clones, about 60% of them singletons. The starting material was CD8+ T cells sorted from blood, obtained at week 24, from a patient treated with tofacitinib. The receptor set was obtained from a human donor with alopecia areata.

J is TRBJ1-1 and V is TRBV7-6, with D unclear. Between the trimmed V and J ends, which lost 5 bases and 11 bases, there was a span of 15 bases. Germline CDR1 and CDR2: SGHVS and FNYEAQ. This CDR3 has 12 amino acids. The CDR3 nucleotides are TGTGCCAGCAGCGCGGACGGGGTCGTGGCTTTCTTT. Amino acids: CASSADGVVAFF.

The chain joins TRBV18 to TRBJ2-3, with TRBD2 matching 7 bases. The V gene's germline CDR1 is KGHSH and CDR2 LQKENI. The CDR3 contains 15 residues. V dropped 4 bases and J dropped 2; count of bases not matched to a gene: 6. The CDR3 spells CASSLSGPHTDTQYF. CDR3 DNA: TGTGCCAGCTCACTTAGCGGGCCTCACACAGATACGCAGTATTTT.

The chain has TRBV28 and TRBJ1-2; no firm D call. Germline V gene sequence: CDR1 MDHEN, CDR2 SYDVKM. Trimming left V 5 bases short and J 0 bases short, with 13 bases between. There are 15 residues in the CDR3. In DNA, the CDR3 is TGTGCCAGCAGTCCCGGGAAGGGCCCTAACTATGGCTACACCTTC. It encodes CASSPGKGPNYGYTF.

This clone was counted a few times. The chain has TRBV7-6 and TRBJ1-2; 7 nucleotides align to TRBD1. Trimming at V came to 7 bases and at J to 4 bases, leaving 3 bases not matched to a gene. The length of the CDR3 is 12 residues. Germline CDR1 and CDR2: SGHVS and FNYEAQ. The DNA of the CDR3 is TGTGCCAGCAACACAGGGGTCTATGGCTACACCTTC. This codes for CASNTGVYGYTF.

This clone was counted between two and nine times. Its ends do not fully match the called genes, so a read error is possible. The genes are TRBV29-1 and TRBJ1-2; perhaps TRBD1 as D (6 bases). The V gene's germline CDR1 is SQVTM and CDR2 ANQGSEA. There are 12 residues in the CDR3. The CDR3 DNA is TGCAGCGGAAGAACAGGGCCCGGGGGCTTCACCTTC. As protein: CSGRTGPGGFTF.

This chain links TRBV4-1 with TRBJ2-2; 7 bases fit TRBD1. The germline V gene has CDR1 MGHRA and CDR2 YSYEKL. CDR3 length: 17 amino acids. V was clipped by 3 bases and J by 2 bases; unmatched bases: 9. As DNA, the CDR3 is TGCGCCAGCAGCCACCCAGCGACAGGGCCAAACACCGGGGAGCTGTTTTTT. This gives the protein CASSHPATGPNTGELFF.

The chain combines TRBV7-9 with TRBJ2-7, with D tentatively TRBD1 or TRBD2 (5 bases each). V was trimmed by 1 base and J by 6 bases, leaving 28 bases between them. Looked up from germline, CDR1 is SEHNR and CDR2 is FQNEAQ (reference sequence). CDR3 length: 19 residues. The CDR3 coding sequence is TGTGCCAGCAGCTTAGGATATGTGAGCGAGGGGAAGGGCCCCCTCGAGCAGTACTTC. This sequence encodes CASSLGYVSEGKGPLEQYF.

The rearrangement joins TRBV7-9 to TRBJ1-6, with 7 bases identical to TRBD1. Germline V lookup: CDR1 SEHNR, CDR2 FQNEAQ (reference sequence). Trimming cost V 5 bases and J 8 bases; bases outside gene matches: 9. The CDR3 is made up of 15 amino acids. This CDR3 is CASSPRQGYHSPLHF. In nucleotides, the CDR3 is TGTGCCAGCAGCCCCCGACAGGGTTACCATTCACCCCTCCACTTT.

This clone was seen just once. The rearrangement joins TRBV5-4 to TRBJ1-2, with D maybe TRBD1 (5 bases). CDR3 size: 14 residues. Germline assignment: CDR1 SGHNT and CDR2 YYREEE (reference sequence). With 4 bases removed from V and 5 bases from J, the gap between germline ends came to 15 bases. The CDR3 loop reads CASSGPGTQYGYTF. In DNA form, the CDR3 reads TGTGCCAGCAGCGGACCTGGGACGCAATATGGCTACACCTTC.

This clone has just a few counts. The J gene is TRBJ2-2, the V gene TRBV14; D is undetermined. V was pared by 1 base and J by 4 bases, with 4 bases between. The CDR3 totals 13 residues. CDR1 SGHDN and CDR2 FVKESK come from the germline V gene. CDR3 DNA sequence: TGTGCCAGCAGCCAAGTACCCACCGGGGAGCTGTTTTTT. This codes for CASSQVPTGELFF.

CDR3 DNA sequence: TGTGCCAGCAGCTTCAACACTGAAGCTTTCTTT. This gives the protein CASSFNTEAFF. V gene TRBV5-6 combines with J gene TRBJ1-1; D is unclear. The CDR3 loop spans 11 amino acids. The germline gives CDR1 SGHDT, CDR2 YYEEEE. Trimming shortened V by 2 bases and J by 2 bases, and 1 base separated the two germline ends.

The CDR3 region has the DNA TGTGCCAGTAGTATAGTGGGGGCGGTCTACGAGCAGTACTTC. Translation: CASSIVGAVYEQYF. This chain connects TRBV19 to TRBJ2-7, with D perhaps matching TRBD1 (6 bases). V lost 1 base to trimming and J lost 3 bases, with 10 bases between them. Germline V gene sequence: CDR1 LNHDA, CDR2 SQIVND (reference sequence). There are 14 residues in the CDR3.

About this clone itself: This CDR3 is also generated by other DNA sequences in the sample. The V gene is TRBV27, the J gene TRBJ1-2; 10 bases agree with TRBD1. Germline CDR1 reads MNHEY; CDR2 reads SMNVEV (reference sequence). The CDR3 length is 13 residues. Unmatched junction bases numbered 0, after V lost 3 bases and J lost 5 bases. The chain's CDR3 is CASSLGQGYGYTF. The CDR3 region has the DNA TGTGCCAGCAGTTTGGGACAGGGGTATGGCTACACCTTC.

The chain recombines TRBV6-5 with TRBJ2-1, with 9 bases aligning to TRBD1. Germline values: CDR1 MNHEY, CDR2 SVGAGI. V dropped 6 bases and J dropped 8; count of bases not matched to a gene: 14. The CDR3 sequence is 16 residues long. CDR3 sequence reads: CASSYDRGQGIDEQFF. Here the CDR3 DNA reads TGTGCCAGCAGCTACGACCGCGGACAGGGGATAGATGAGCAGTTCTTC.

This chain links TRBV9 with TRBJ1-2; D is uncertain. Trimming stripped 5 bases from V and 8 bases from J, with 7 bases between. The CDR3 runs to 10 residues. Germline V gives CDR1 SGDLS, CDR2 YYNGEE. The CDR3 DNA follows: TGTGCCAGCAGATCCCAGGGCTACACCTTC. Protein product: CASRSQGYTF.

This clone was seen only a few times. This chain links TRBV28 with TRBJ2-2, with D maybe TRBD1 (5 bases). Germline values: CDR1 MDHEN, CDR2 SYDVKM. V was clipped by 3 bases and J by 6 bases, with 8 bases between them. The CDR3 is made up of 13 amino acids. This CDR3 is CASSFRVAGELFF. The CDR3 region has the DNA TGTGCCAGCAGTTTCAGGGTGGCCGGGGAGCTGTTTTTT.

The chain uses TRBV30 and TRBJ1-2; perhaps TRBD1 as D (6 bases). This CDR3 has 14 amino acids. V dropped 1 base and J dropped 1 base, with 10 bases sitting between them. Germline V gene lookup returns CDR1 GTSNPN and CDR2 SVGIG (reference sequence). The DNA for the CDR3 is TGTGCCTGGAGTGATCACAGGGATAACTATGGCTACACCTTC. It translates to CAWSDHRDNYGYTF.

This chain links TRBV2 with TRBJ2-5; no firm D call. Trimming left V 7 bases short and J 5 bases short, with 11 bases between. Looked up from germline, CDR1 is SNHLY and CDR2 is FYNNEI. The CDR3 is 12 amino acids. The CDR3 loop is CASIPPAETQYF. In nucleotides, the CDR3 is TGTGCCAGCATCCCTCCCGCGGAGACCCAGTACTTC.

The genes are TRBV29-1 and TRBJ2-7; D call uncertain. Germline assignment: CDR1 SQVTM and CDR2 ANQGSEA. This CDR3 region has 12 residues. With 4 bases removed from V and 1 base from J, the gap between germline ends came to 8 bases. CDR3 in amino acids: CSVVVQSYEQYF. The CDR3 DNA is TGCAGCGTTGTTGTACAGTCCTACGAGCAGTACTTC.

CDR3 coding DNA: TGTGCCAGCAGCGACGGGACATCTTGGTCACCCCTCCACTTT. Protein product: CASSDGTSWSPLHF. V usage is TRBV9 and J usage is TRBJ1-6, with D possibly being TRBD1 (6 bases). The germline gives CDR1 SGDLS, CDR2 YYNGEE. The CDR3 runs 14 residues. V was pared by 3 bases and J by 10 bases, with 14 bases between.